Sequencing of this TCR beta chain was carried out in a study of identical twins. Notes on the study in general: Twins showed weaker excess sharing in their beta out-of-frame sequences. Memory repertoires lacked the insertion deficit that abundant cord blood beta clonotypes showed. For zero-insertion analyses, partial confounding could come from invariant MAIT and iNKT cells.

Trimming took 0 bases from V and 0 from J, leaving 7 bases between them. The CDR3 length is 15 residues. Germline-derived CDR1 and CDR2 are MNHEY and SVGAGI. Details on this clonotype: The antigen remains undetermined.

From the 5' RACE reads, TCRdb called clonotypes with MiXCR, one entry per CDR3 protein. This sample has about 690,000 distinct CDR3 sequences; around 6.1% occur once, and the top ten carry roughly 1.6%. Among all donors, each was a healthy Caucasian. The receptor's source is a man between 18 and 29 years old in good health. The J gene is TRBJ2-3, the V gene TRBV6-5; D unclear. Source material: naive T cells sorted from blood. The CDR3: CASSYSTASTDTQYF. The CDR3 DNA reads TGTGCCAGCAGTTACTCTACAGCTAGCACAGATACGCAGTATTTT.